These T cell receptor beta chains were read from a single sample in a study of technical replicates of blood from a handful of donors. The table came from immunoSEQ multiplex PCR; TCRdb's copy has only in-frame clones and leaves some out. The repertoire consists of tens of thousands of clones, with about 98% occurring once and the leading ten covering around 0.16%. The sample consisted of T cells isolated from PBMCs. The receptor source for this set is a human donor in good health. Each CDR3 is given with its conserved first and last residue. A D gene is named only where the DNA matches it firmly. Size is stated for part of the rows, as once, few or many counts, or as a class when the clone is expanded.

>TRBD1|-|TRBV11-3|TRBJ1-4
TGTGCCAGCAGCTTGATTCGGGGACAGGGGCCTGCTGGCGCTAATGAAAAACTGTTTTTT
CASSLIRGQGPAGANEKLFF
>-|-|TRBV7-9|TRBJ1-2
TGTGCCAGCAGCTTGGCTTATGGCTACACCTTC
CASSLAYGYTF
>TRBD2|-|TRBV19|TRBJ2-1
TGTGCCAGTAGTATCCTCGGGAGGAATGAGCAGTTCTTC
CASSILGRNEQFF
>-|-|TRBV5-6|TRBJ1-5
TGTGCCAGCAGCTTGAGCCTTACTTCAGGAAATCAGCCCCAGCATTTT
CASSLSLTSGNQPQHF
>TRBD1|-|TRBV27|TRBJ1-1
TGTGCCAGCAGCCGGCCCCTCGACAGGGCTTCAGCTTTCTTT
CASSRPLDRASAFF
>-|-|TRBV28|TRBJ1-4
TGTGCCAGCAACCCGGTCGGGAGTCGGGATGAAAAACTGTTTTTT
CASNPVGSRDEKLFF
>TRBD1|-|TRBV5-1|TRBJ1-1
TGCGCCAGCAGCTTGCGAGGGGGCGGCACTGAAGCTTTCTTT
CASSLRGGGTEAFF
>-|-|TRBV19|TRBJ1-2
TGTGCCAGCCAACAGGGTAGCGATGGCTACACCTTC
CASQQGSDGYTF
>TRBD1|-|TRBV5-6|TRBJ1-5
TGTGCCAGCAGCGCCGGGACAGAAAATAATCAGCCCCAGCATTTT
CASSAGTENNQPQHF
>TRBD1|-|TRBV10-3|TRBJ1-2
TGTGCCATCAGTCAGACCCAGACAGGGGCAGAGGGGTATGGCTACACCTTC
CAISQTQTGAEGYGYTF
>-|-|TRBV10-3|TRBJ2-7
TGTGCCATCAGTGAGTCCCACCTAGTAGGTAGCCACGAGCAGTACTTC
CAISESHLVGSHEQYF
>TRBD1|-|TRBV6-5|TRBJ2-2
TGTGCCAGCAGCCTACAGGGGACCCACAGCGTGGAGCTGTTTTTT
CASSLQGTHSVELFF
>-|-|TRBV6-1|TRBJ2-7
TGTGCCAGCAGACTTACGGACAGTAAACTCTACGAGCAGTACTTC
CASRLTDSKLYEQYF
>-|-|TRBV7-9|TRBJ1-2
TGTGCCAGCAGCTTTGCGGGAGGCTACACCTTC
CASSFAGGYTF
>-|-|TRBV28|TRBJ2-4
TGTGCCAGCACCCAGGCCCAACAGATAAAAAACATTCAGTACTTC
CASTQAQQIKNIQYF
>-|-|TRBV11-3|TRBJ2-1
TGTGCCAGCAGCTTCCGAGGGACTGGGGCTGAGCAGTTCTTC
CASSFRGTGAEQFF
>TRBD1|-|TRBV7-9|TRBJ1-2
TGTGCCAGCAGCTTTGCAGACAGGGGTTTAAGCAGGGGCTACACCTTC
CASSFADRGLSRGYTF
>TRBD2|-|TRBV6-5|TRBJ2-5
TGTGCCAGCAGTGGTAGCGGGGGGCCACTTGAGACCCAGTACTTC
CASSGSGGPLETQYF
>-|once|TRBV18|TRBJ1-2
TGTGCCAGCTCACCACCGGGGGCCGAGATCTATGGCTACACCTTC
CASSPPGAEIYGYTF
>TRBD2|once|TRBV5-1|TRBJ2-5
TGCGCCAGCAGCTACAGCGGGGGGGCCCGGGAGACCCAGTACTTC
CASSYSGGARETQYF